This T cell receptor (beta chain) was observed in a study of shared clonotypes between healthy human individuals. Study-level background: Used for every donor were three CD4 naive, three CD4 memory, two CD8 naive and one CD8 memory plate. Overall study findings and caveats: An effect of sequencing depth on clonotype sharing among donors was expected.

The CDR3 consists of 13 residues. The germline V gene has CDR1 SGHAT and CDR2 FQNNGV. Trimming left V 5 bases short and J 6 bases short, with 13 bases between. The naive CD8 fraction comprised CD45RO-negative cells positively selected for CCR7 and excluded terminally differentiated effector memory CD45RA+ cells. About this clone itself: Its antigen is not known.

Researchers divided each subset's genomic DNA evenly across several immunoSEQ plates. Sequencing used immunoSEQ multiplex PCR; TCRdb keeps in-frame clones, though not all of them. Of millions of clones in the sample, 85% to 95% were seen once. This clonotype was obtained from a man younger than 35 in good health. Some clones in this sample may be carry-over from other donors' samples. The chain combines TRBV11-2 with TRBJ1-1; TRBD1 might be the D (5 bases). Input material: naive CD8+ T cells from PBMCs. CDR3 sequence: CASSAGQTPEAFF. DNA for the CDR3: TGTGCCAGCAGCGCCGGACAAACTCCTGAAGCTTTCTTT.